This T cell receptor (beta chain) was captured in a study of T cell repertoires in cytomegalovirus infection. Study context: Both a matching HLA type and CMV infection were indicated by public TCR beta signatures.

This clonotype came up a few times. TCRdb processed the reads anew with MiXCR; each CDR3 protein has one entry. This table has around 450,000 distinct CDR3 sequences, approximately 31% appearing once. This CDR3 is built from 14 residues. J gave up 1 base and V 11 bases, and 10 bases lay outside the gene matches. CDR1 and CDR2 (germline): MNHNS, SASEGT. The TCR comes from a human donor in good health (CMV status not recorded). Some clones in this sample may be carry-over from other donors' samples. What was sequenced was PBMCs. The chain couples TRBV6-1 to TRBJ2-5; TRBD1 matches 7 bases. The CDR3 DNA reads as TGTGCCTCCAAAGCCCGGGACAGCCAAGAGACCCAGTACTTC. Protein sequence: CASKARDSQETQYF.